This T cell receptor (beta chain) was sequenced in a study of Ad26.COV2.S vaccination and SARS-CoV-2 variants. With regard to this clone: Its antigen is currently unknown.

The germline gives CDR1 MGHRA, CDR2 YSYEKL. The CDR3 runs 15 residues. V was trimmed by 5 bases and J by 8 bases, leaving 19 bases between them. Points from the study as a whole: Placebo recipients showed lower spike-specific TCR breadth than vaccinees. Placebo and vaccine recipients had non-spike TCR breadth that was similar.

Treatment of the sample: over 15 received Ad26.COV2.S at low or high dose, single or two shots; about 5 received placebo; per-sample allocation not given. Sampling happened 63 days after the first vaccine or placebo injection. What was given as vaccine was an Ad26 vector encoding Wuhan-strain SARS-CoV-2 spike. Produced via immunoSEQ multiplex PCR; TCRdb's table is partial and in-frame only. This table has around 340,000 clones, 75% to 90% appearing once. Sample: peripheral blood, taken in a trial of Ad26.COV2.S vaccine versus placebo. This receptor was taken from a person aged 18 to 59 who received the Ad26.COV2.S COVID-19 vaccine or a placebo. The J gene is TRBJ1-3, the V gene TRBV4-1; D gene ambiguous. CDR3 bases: TGCGCCAGCAGCGGGCGGACCCACGAGGCAGACACCATATATTTT. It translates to CASSGRTHEADTIYF.